This T cell receptor (beta chain) was sequenced in a study of T cells in localized non-small cell lung cancer (dated by TCRdb to about 2020). A note on the overall study: T cell repertoires of about 230 early-stage NSCLC patients were analyzed, with tumors being compared against uninvolved tumor-adjacent lungs. All 230 or so NSCLC patients in the cohort were treatment-naive and had localized lung tumors that were resected. A mean age of 66.3 years was recorded for the NSCLC patients, of whom 120 to 150 were male and some 100 were female. General conclusions and limits of the study: Because multi-region tumor sequencing was not performed, intratumor heterogeneity could not be ruled out. The highest T cell clonality was observed in uninvolved tumor-adjacent lung, where clonality exceeded that of tumor, suggesting that antigenic responses were more focused in uninvolved tumor-adjacent lung. A median of roughly 58 of the top 100 tumor clones were detected in paired uninvolved adjacent lung, and 25 to 35 of these tumor clones were also found among the top 100 clones of the paired uninvolved adjacent lung. Because of the exploratory design, TCR variables were selected using unadjusted p-values without false-discovery rate correction. Higher T cell density in blood was associated with longer overall survival, whereas higher clonality in adjacent lung was associated with shorter survival.

Of note for this clone: Its cognate antigen has yet to be identified. Base-call qualities are not available, and no considerably larger clone is one nucleotide away.

The immunoSEQ Assay was used to sequence TCR beta CDR3 regions from DNA. The paper's processing steps were these. To compute T cell density, TCR beta template counts were normalized to usable DNA, which was estimated by amplifying housekeeping genes. The preseqR package was used to estimate richness by extrapolating to 400,000 templates for PBMC samples and to 120,000 templates for tissue samples. Clonality was defined as one minus Pielou's evenness. Tissue-enriched TCRs were identified through differential abundance testing performed on productive amino-acid clonotypes, with a minimum total count of 5 and an alpha of 0.1. Repertoire overlap between compartments was quantified with the Jaccard Index and Morisita Overlap Index. GLIPH grouped TCR beta CDR3s together with public tetramer-defined viral CDR3s, and a viral motif had to include at least three viral sequences and also show V-gene enrichment. TCRdb provides this immuneACCESS table in a form limited to in-frame rearrangements. Some clones are lacking; in checked studies, under half of them reflect an unresolved V gene, and why the rest are absent is not known. From that table come the V and J calls and clone size; the DNA was used to work out D and trimming. The sample table contains about 580 clones; only one count was recorded for approximately 37% of them. The biggest ten clones account for 8% to 13% of the sample.

Including cysteine and phenylalanine, the CDR3 has 16 amino acids. The sequence is cut down to CDR3 DNA, 48 bases in frame from base 1. V was cut back by 3 bases and J by 1 base, leaving a gap of 15 bases between them. At diagnosis, tumor, uninvolved tumor-adjacent lung and peripheral blood were collected and then preserved as a mix of FFPE and fresh-frozen material. The source is a female donor aged 60 or older with stage I lung adenocarcinoma. This sample comprised lung tumor tissue, obtained before any cancer treatment. This chain is built from TRBV23-1 and TRBJ2-5, with the D gene not confidently named. TRBV23-1 is an open reading frame, and its role is uncertain. The CDR3 protein is CASSHPPTVIQETQYF. The nucleotide sequence is TGCGCCAGCAGTCACCCCCCCACAGTAATCCAAGAGACCCAGTACTTC.